This T cell receptor beta chain was retrieved from a study of CD8 T cells in ankylosing spondylitis. Findings and limits, study-wide: A motif in TCR beta, a set of eight or nine highly homologous variants, appeared characteristic of ankylosing spondylitis blood. The disease-linked clones had a CD8+ phenotype and low blood frequencies.

TCRdb reprocessed the 5' RACE reads via MiXCR and lists one record per CDR3 protein. This table holds around 890,000 distinct CDR3 sequences, 12% found once. CDR3 length equals 14 residues. After removal of 6 bases from V and 6 bases from J, the junction contained 10 bases not matched to a gene. Per germline, CDR1 KGHSH and CDR2 LQKENI. In regard to this clonotype: The target antigen is unknown.

This sequence was found in a male donor with ankylosing spondylitis. Source material: blood, either unsorted or a sorted T cell fraction (not recorded which). The chain employs TRBV18 and TRBJ1-1; 7 nucleotides line up with TRBD1. The CDR3 DNA is TGTGCCAGCTCTCCTGACAGGGCCTCCCCTGAAGCTTTCTTT. Translation: CASSPDRASPEAFF.